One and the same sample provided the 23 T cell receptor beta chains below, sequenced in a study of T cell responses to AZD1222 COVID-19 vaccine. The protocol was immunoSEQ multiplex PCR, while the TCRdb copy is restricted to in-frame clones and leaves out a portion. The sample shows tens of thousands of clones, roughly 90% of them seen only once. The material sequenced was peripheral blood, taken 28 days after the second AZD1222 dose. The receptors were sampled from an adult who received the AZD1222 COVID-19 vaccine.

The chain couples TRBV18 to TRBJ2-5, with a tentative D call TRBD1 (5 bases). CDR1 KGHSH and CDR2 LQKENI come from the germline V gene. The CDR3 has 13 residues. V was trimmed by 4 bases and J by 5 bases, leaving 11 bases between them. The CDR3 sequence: CASSLGLQETQYF. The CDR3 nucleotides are TGTGCCAGCTCACTGGGGCTGCAGGAGACCCAGTACTTC. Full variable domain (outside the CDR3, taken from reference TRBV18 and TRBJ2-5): NAGVMQNPRHLVRRRGQEARLRCSPMKGHSHVYWYRQLPEEGLKFMVYLQKENIIDESGMPKERFSAEFPKEGPSILRIQQVVRGDSAAYFCASSLGLQETQYFGPGTRLLVL.

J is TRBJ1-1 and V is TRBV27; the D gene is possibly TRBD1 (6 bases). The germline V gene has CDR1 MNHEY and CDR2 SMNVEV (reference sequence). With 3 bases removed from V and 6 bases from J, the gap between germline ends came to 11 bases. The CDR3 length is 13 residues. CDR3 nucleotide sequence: TGTGCCAGCAGTTTGGGGGGCCCGTCTGAAGCTTTCTTT. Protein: CASSLGGPSEAFF.

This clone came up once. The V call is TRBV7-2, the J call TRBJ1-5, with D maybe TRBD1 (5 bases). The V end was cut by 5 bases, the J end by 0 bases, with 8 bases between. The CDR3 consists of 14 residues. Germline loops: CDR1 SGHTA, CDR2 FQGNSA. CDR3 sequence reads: CASSPGFSNQPQHF. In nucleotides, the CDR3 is TGTGCCAGCAGCCCAGGGTTTAGCAATCAGCCCCAGCATTTT.

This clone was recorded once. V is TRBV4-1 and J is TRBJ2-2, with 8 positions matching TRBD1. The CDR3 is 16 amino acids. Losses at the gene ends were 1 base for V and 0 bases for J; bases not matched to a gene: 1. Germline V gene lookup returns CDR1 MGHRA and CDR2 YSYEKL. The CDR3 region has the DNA TGCGCCAGCAGCCAAGCGACAGGGGCGAACACCGGGGAGCTGTTTTTT. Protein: CASSQATGANTGELFF.

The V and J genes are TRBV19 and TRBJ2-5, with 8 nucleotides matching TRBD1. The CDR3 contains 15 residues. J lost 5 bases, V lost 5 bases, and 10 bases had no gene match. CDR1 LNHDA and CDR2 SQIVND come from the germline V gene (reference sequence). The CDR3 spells CASSSGQGAGETQYF. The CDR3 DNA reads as TGTGCCAGTAGTTCTGGACAGGGTGCGGGGGAGACCCAGTACTTC.

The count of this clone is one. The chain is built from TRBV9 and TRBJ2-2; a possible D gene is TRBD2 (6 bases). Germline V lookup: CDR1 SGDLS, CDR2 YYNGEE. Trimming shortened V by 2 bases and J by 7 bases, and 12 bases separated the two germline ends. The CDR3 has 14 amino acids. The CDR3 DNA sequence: TGTGCCAGCAGCGTTTTCGGGAGTGGCGGGGAGCTGTTTTTT. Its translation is CASSVFGSGGELFF.

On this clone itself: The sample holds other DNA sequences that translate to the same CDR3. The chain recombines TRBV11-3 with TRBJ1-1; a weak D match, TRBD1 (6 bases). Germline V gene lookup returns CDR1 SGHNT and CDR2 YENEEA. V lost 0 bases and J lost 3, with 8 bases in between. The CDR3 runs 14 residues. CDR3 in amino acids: CASSLDRGDTEAFF. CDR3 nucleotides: TGTGCCAGCAGCTTAGACAGGGGAGACACTGAAGCTTTCTTT.

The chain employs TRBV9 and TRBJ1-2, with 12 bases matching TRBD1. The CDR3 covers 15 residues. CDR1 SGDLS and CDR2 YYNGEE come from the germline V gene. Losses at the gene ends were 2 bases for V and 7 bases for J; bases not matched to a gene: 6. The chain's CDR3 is CASSVGTGGAGGYTF. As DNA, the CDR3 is TGTGCCAGCAGCGTCGGGACAGGGGGCGCCGGTGGCTACACCTTC.

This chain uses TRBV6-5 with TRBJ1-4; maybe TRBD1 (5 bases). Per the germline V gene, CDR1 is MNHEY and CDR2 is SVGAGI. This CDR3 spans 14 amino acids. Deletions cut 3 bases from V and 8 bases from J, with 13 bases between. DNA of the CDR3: TGTGCCAGCAGTTATTCCCAGGGAAAGGAAAAACTGTTTTTT. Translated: CASSYSQGKEKLFF.

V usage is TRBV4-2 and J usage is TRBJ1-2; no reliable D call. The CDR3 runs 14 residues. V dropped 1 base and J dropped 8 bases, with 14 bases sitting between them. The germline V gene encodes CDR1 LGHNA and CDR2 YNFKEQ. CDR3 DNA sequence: TGTGCCAGCAGCCAAGTCCAGGAACCCCTGGGCTACACCTTC. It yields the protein CASSQVQEPLGYTF.

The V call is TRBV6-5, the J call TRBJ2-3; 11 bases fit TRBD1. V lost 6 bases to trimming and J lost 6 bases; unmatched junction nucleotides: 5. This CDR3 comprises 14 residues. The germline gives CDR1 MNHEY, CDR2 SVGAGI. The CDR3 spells CASSRGQGVDTQYF. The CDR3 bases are TGTGCCAGCAGCAGGGGACAGGGGGTTGATACGCAGTATTTT.

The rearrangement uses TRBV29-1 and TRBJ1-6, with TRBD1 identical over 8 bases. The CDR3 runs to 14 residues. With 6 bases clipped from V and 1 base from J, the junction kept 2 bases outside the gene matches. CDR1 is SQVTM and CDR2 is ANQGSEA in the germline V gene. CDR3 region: CSVRQGSYNSPLHF. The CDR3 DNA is TGCAGCGTCCGACAGGGGTCCTATAATTCACCCCTCCACTTT.

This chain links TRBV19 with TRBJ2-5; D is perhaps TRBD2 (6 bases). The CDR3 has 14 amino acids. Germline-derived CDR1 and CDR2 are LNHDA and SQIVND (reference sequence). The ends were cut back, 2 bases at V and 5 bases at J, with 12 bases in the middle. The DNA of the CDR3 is TGTGCCAGTAGTATACGGGAGATAGGGGAGACCCAGTACTTC. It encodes CASSIREIGETQYF. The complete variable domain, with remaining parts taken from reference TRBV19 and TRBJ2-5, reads DGGITQSPKYLFRKEGQNVTLSCEQNLNHDAMYWYRQDPGQGLRLIYYSQIVNDFQKGDIAEGYSVSREKKESFPLTVTSAQKNPTAFYLCASSIREIGETQYFGPGTRLLVL.

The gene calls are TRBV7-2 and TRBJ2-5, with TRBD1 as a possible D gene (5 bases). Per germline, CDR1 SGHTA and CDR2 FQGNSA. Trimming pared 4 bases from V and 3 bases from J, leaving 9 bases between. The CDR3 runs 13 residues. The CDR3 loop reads CASSSAREETQYF. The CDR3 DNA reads TGTGCCAGCAGCTCGGCCAGGGAAGAGACCCAGTACTTC.

The CDR3 loop is CASSVQGITGELFF. As DNA, the CDR3 is TGTGCCAGCAGCGTACAGGGGATCACCGGGGAGCTGTTTTTT. The J gene is TRBJ2-2, the V gene TRBV9, with D possibly being TRBD1 (6 bases). The germline V gene has CDR1 SGDLS and CDR2 YYNGEE. The CDR3 consists of 14 residues. The germline V and J ends were trimmed by 1 base and 4 bases, with 8 bases remaining between them. Variable domain in full (rest from reference TRBV9 and TRBJ2-2): DSGVTQTPKHLITATGQRVTLRCSPRSGDLSVYWYQQSLDQGLQFLIQYYNGEERAKGNILERFSAQQFPDLHSELNLSSLELGDSALYFCASSVQGITGELFFGEGSRLTVL.

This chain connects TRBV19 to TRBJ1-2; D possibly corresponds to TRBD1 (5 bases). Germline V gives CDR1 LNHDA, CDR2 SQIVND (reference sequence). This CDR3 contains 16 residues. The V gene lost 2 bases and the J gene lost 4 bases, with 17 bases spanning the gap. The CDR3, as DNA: TGTGCCAGTAGTATATCTGCGGGGGGACCTATCTATGGCTACACCTTC. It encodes CASSISAGGPIYGYTF.

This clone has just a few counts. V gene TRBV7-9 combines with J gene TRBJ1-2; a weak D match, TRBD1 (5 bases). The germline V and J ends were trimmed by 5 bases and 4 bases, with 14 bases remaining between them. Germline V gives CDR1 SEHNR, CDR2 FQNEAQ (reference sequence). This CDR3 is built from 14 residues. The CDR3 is CASSDQTDPYGYTF. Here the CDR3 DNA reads TGTGCCAGCAGCGATCAGACAGACCCCTATGGCTACACCTTC.

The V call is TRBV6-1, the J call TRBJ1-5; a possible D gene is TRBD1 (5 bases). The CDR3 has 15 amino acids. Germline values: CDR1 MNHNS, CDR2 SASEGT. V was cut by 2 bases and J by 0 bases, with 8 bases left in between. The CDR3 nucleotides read TGTGCCAGCAGTGAATTTGGGGCTAGCAATCAGCCCCAGCATTTT. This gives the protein CASSEFGASNQPQHF.

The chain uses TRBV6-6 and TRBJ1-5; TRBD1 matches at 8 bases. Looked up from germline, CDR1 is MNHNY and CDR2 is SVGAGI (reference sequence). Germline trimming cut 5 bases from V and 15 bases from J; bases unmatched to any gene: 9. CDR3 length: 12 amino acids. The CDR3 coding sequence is TGTGCCAGCAGTCTCCCAGGACAGGGAGGGCATTTT. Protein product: CASSLPGQGGHF.

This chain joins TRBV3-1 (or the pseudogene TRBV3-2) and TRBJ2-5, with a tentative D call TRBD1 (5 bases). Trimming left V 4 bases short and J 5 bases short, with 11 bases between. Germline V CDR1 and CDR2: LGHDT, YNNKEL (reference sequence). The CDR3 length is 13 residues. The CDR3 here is CASSLQGAETQYF. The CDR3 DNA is TGTGCCAGCAGCCTACAAGGGGCGGAGACCCAGTACTTC.

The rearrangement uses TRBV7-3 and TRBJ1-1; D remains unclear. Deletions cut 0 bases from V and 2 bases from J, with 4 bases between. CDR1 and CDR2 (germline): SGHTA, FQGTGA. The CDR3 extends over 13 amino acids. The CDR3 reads CASSLTPNTEAFF. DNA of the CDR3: TGTGCCAGCAGCTTAACTCCTAACACTGAAGCTTTCTTT.

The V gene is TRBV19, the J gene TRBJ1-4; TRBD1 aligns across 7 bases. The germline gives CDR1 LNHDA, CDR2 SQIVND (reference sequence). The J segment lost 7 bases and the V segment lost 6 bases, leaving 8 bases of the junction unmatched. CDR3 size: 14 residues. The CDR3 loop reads CASSRQGSSEKLFF. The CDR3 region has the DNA TGTGCCAGTAGCCGACAGGGTTCGAGTGAAAAACTGTTTTTT.

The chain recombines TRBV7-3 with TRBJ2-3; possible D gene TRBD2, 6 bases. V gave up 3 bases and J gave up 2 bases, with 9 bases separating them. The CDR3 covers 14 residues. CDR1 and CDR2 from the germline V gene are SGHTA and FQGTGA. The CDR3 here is CASSLGLNTDTQYF. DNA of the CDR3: TGTGCCAGCAGCTTGGGACTTAACACAGATACGCAGTATTTT.